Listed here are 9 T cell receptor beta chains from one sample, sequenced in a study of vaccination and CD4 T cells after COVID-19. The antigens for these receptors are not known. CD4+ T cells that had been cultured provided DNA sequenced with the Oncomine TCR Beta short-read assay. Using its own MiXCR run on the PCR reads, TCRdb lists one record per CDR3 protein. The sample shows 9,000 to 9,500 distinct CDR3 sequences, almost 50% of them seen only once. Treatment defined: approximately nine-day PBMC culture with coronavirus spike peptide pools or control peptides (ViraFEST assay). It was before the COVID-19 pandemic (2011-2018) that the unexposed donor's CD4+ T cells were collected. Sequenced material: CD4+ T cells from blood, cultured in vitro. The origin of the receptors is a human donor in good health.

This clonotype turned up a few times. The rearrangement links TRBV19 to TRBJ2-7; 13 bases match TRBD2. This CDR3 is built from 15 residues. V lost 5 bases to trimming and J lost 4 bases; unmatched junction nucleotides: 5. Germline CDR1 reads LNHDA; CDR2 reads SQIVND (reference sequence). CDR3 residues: CASSHRTSGSYEQYF. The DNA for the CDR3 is TGTGCCAGTAGTCATCGGACTAGCGGGAGTTACGAGCAGTACTTC.

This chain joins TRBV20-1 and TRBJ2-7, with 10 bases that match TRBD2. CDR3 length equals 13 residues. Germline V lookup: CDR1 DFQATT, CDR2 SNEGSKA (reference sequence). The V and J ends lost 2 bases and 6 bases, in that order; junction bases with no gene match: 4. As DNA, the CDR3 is TGCAGTGCTAGACTAGCGGGAGCAGGCGAGCAGTACTTC. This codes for CSARLAGAGEQYF.

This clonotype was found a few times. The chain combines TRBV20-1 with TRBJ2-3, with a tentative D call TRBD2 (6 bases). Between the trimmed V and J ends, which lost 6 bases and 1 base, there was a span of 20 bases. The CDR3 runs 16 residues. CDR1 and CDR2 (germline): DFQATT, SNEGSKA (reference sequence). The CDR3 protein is CSALRDSFPGTDTQYF. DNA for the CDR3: TGCAGTGCCCTCCGGGACTCCTTCCCGGGCACAGATACGCAGTATTTT.

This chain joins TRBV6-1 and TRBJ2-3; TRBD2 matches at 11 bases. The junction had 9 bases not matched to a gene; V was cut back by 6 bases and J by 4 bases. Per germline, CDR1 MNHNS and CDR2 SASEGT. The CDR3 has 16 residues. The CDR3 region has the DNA TGTGCCAGCAGCGCTACTAGCGGGGGTTGGGCAGATACGCAGTATTTT. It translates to CASSATSGGWADTQYF.

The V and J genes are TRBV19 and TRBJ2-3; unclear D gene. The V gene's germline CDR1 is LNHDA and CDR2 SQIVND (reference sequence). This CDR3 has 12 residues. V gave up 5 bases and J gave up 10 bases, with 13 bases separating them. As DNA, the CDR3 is TGTGCCAGTAGTCCATCTTCCCAGGCGCAGTATTTT. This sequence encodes CASSPSSQAQYF.

CDR3 in DNA: TGCGCCAGCAATGGGGGAACAATCGCCGGGGAGCTGTTTTTT. This sequence encodes CASNGGTIAGELFF. The chain links TRBV5-1 to TRBJ2-2; either TRBD1 or TRBD2 may fit D (5 bases each). Between the trimmed V and J ends, which lost 6 bases and 6 bases, there was a span of 15 bases. The CDR3 extends over 14 amino acids. Looked up from germline, CDR1 is SGHRS and CDR2 is YFSETQ.

Here the CDR3 DNA reads TGTGCCATCAGTTATAGCGGGGGTCGGTCCTACAATGAGCAGTTCTTC. It yields the protein CAISYSGGRSYNEQFF. The rearrangement uses TRBV10-3 and TRBJ2-1; TRBD2 agrees at 9 bases. V gave up 5 bases and J gave up 1 base; unmatched junction bases: 6. Per germline, CDR1 ENHRY and CDR2 SYGVKD. This CDR3 is built from 16 residues.

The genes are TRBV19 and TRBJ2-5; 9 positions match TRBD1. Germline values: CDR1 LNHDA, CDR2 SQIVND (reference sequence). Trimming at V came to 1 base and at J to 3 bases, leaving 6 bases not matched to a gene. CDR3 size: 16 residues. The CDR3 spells CASSIVGTGREETQYF. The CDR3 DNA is TGTGCCAGTAGTATAGTCGGGACAGGGAGGGAAGAGACCCAGTACTTC.

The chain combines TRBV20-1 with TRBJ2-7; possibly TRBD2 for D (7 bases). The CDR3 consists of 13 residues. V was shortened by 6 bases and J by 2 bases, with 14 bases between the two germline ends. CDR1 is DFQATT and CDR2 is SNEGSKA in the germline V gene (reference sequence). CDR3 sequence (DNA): TGCAGTGCCGGGGGGACAAATACCTACGAGCAGTACTTC. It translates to CSAGGTNTYEQYF.